What follows are 27 T cell receptor beta chains derived from one specimen sequenced in a study of blood T cell repertoires in COVID-19. The assay was immunoSEQ multiplex PCR, and TCRdb's table has in-frame clones only and misses some. Here the sample spans 140,000 or so clones, 87% being singletons. The sample comprised PBMCs or T cells enriched from blood (not recorded which). These receptors all stem from a man between 60 and 75 years old who had recovered from COVID-19.

The V and J genes are TRBV28 and TRBJ1-1; the D gene is possibly TRBD1 (6 bases). The V end was cut by 6 bases, the J end by 4 bases, with 9 bases between. CDR1 MDHEN and CDR2 SYDVKM come from the germline V gene. CDR3 length equals 12 residues. The CDR3 sequence: CASRTGTTEAFF. In DNA form, the CDR3 reads TGTGCCAGCAGGACAGGAACCACTGAAGCTTTCTTT.

The chain is built from TRBV18 and TRBJ2-1; D unresolved. The CDR3 covers 16 residues. The V end lost 2 bases, the J end lost 4 bases, and 15 bases lay between the germline ends. Per germline, CDR1 KGHSH and CDR2 LQKENI. CDR3 DNA sequence: TGTGCCAGCTCACCAGTAGCCGGTGCTGATTACAATGAGCAGTTCTTC. This codes for CASSPVAGADYNEQFF.

The CDR3 DNA sequence: TGTGCCAGCACTGGAGACAGGGATAGCAATCAGCCCCAGCATTTT. This gives the protein CASTGDRDSNQPQHF. The gene calls are TRBV2 and TRBJ1-5; 7 nucleotides line up with TRBD1. There are 15 residues in the CDR3. Per germline, CDR1 SNHLY and CDR2 FYNNEI. J lost 0 bases, V lost 7 bases, and 6 bases had no gene match.

This clone was detected a few times. The rearrangement uses TRBV19 and TRBJ2-3, with TRBD2 matching 11 bases. With V trimmed by 1 base and J by 2 bases, 8 bases remained unmatched. The CDR3 runs to 18 residues. Germline CDR1 reads LNHDA; CDR2 reads SQIVND (reference sequence). The CDR3 sequence: CASSIGPTSGVTTDTQYF. As DNA, the CDR3 is TGTGCCAGTAGTATAGGGCCGACTAGCGGGGTGACCACAGATACGCAGTATTTT.

The rearrangement links TRBV7-2 to TRBJ2-3, with D maybe TRBD2 (6 bases). V lost 5 bases, J lost 5 bases, and 14 bases lay in between. The CDR3 consists of 14 residues. Germline V lookup: CDR1 SGHTA, CDR2 FQGNSA. The CDR3 here is CASSPFGGGDTQYF. CDR3 DNA sequence: TGTGCCAGCAGCCCGTTCGGGGGAGGAGATACGCAGTATTTT. The full variable domain, completed using reference TRBV7-2 and TRBJ2-3, is GAGVSQSPSNKVTEKGKDVELRCDPISGHTALYWYRQSLGQGLEFLIYFQGNSAPDKSGLPSDRFSAERTGGSVSTLTIQRTQQEDSAVYLCASSPFGGGDTQYFGPGTRLTVL.

With respect to this clone: The same CDR3 is also encoded by other DNA sequences in this sample. This chain joins TRBV6-5 and TRBJ1-2; D possibly corresponds to TRBD1 (6 bases). The CDR3 runs to 14 residues. V gave up 6 bases and J gave up 1 base, with 12 bases separating them. CDR1 is MNHEY and CDR2 is SVGAGI in the germline V gene. The CDR3 spells CASSPTGSNYGYTF. The DNA for the CDR3 is TGTGCCAGCAGCCCGACAGGAAGTAACTATGGCTACACCTTC.

The V call is TRBV5-4, the J call TRBJ1-3; D is possibly TRBD1 (5 bases). The V and J ends lost 3 bases and 3 bases respectively, with 10 bases between them. The CDR3 is 14 residues long. Germline lookup yields CDR1 SGHNT and CDR2 YYREEE (reference sequence). CDR3 bases: TGTGCCAGCAGCTCGGGGGACGGTGGAAACACCATATATTTT. It yields the protein CASSSGDGGNTIYF.

This sequence joins TRBV28 and TRBJ1-2, with 7 bases lining up with TRBD1. The V gene end was trimmed by 5 bases and the J gene end by 3 bases; junction bases not matched to a gene: 0. The CDR3 loop spans 12 amino acids. Germline lookup yields CDR1 MDHEN and CDR2 SYDVKM. This chain's CDR3 is CASSQGDYGYTF. For the CDR3, the DNA is TGTGCCAGCAGTCAGGGGGACTATGGCTACACCTTC.

This clone appeared once. V is TRBV28 and J is TRBJ1-5; TRBD1 agrees at 9 bases. Germline CDR1 is MDHEN and CDR2 is SYDVKM. The CDR3 runs to 17 residues. V lost 2 bases and J lost 1; bases outside the gene matches: 6. The CDR3 nucleotides are TGTGCCAGCAGTTTACAAACGGGACAGGGAAGCAATCAGCCCCAGCATTTT. Amino acids: CASSLQTGQGSNQPQHF.

The chain combines TRBV10-2 with TRBJ1-1, with D uncertain. CDR1 is WSHSY, CDR2 SAAADI, per germline. V was trimmed by 6 bases and J by 4 bases, leaving 6 bases between them. This CDR3 has 11 residues. Here the CDR3 reads CASRQTTEAFF. CDR3 nucleotide sequence: TGCGCCAGCAGACAGACCACTGAAGCTTTCTTT.

This clone has only one observation. V is TRBV7-9 and J is TRBJ1-4; TRBD1 matches 10 bases. V shed 5 bases and J 7 bases; nucleotides not matched to a gene: 4. Per germline, CDR1 SEHNR and CDR2 FQNEAQ (reference sequence). CDR3 size: 14 residues. CDR3 nucleotide sequence: TGTGCCAGCAGCCCGGGACAGGGGAGTGAAAAACTGTTTTTT. Translating gives CASSPGQGSEKLFF.

V usage is TRBV18 and J usage is TRBJ2-7; 10 bases map to TRBD2. Germline CDR1 and CDR2: KGHSH and LQKENI. CDR3 length: 15 amino acids. The V and J ends lost 6 bases and 7 bases, in that order; junction bases with no gene match: 12. In DNA form, the CDR3 reads TGTGCCAGCTCGACGGCGGTAGCGGGAGGTAGGGAGCAGTACTTC. Encoded protein: CASSTAVAGGREQYF.

This chain joins TRBV5-1 and TRBJ1-1; 7 nucleotides agree with TRBD1. This CDR3 contains 14 residues. CDR1 SGHRS and CDR2 YFSETQ come from the germline V gene. Trimming cost V 5 bases and J 2 bases; bases outside gene matches: 6. CDR3 in amino acids: CASSTGVFNTEAFF. The CDR3 DNA reads as TGCGCCAGCAGTACAGGGGTTTTCAACACTGAAGCTTTCTTT.

The chain combines TRBV6-2 or TRBV6-3 with TRBJ2-7; tentative D call: TRBD2 (5 bases). CDR3 size: 11 residues. The germline V and J ends were trimmed by 5 bases and 6 bases, with 8 bases remaining between them. The germline V gene encodes CDR1 MNHEY and CDR2 SVGEGT. The CDR3 DNA sequence: TGTGCCAGCAGTGAGGGTCCCGAGCAGTACTTC. Translation: CASSEGPEQYF.

J is TRBJ1-2 and V is TRBV5-5; D perhaps matches TRBD1 (5 bases). CDR1 is SGHKS and CDR2 is YYEKEE in the germline V gene (reference sequence). The CDR3 consists of 14 residues. V shed 3 bases and J shed 3 bases, with 12 bases lying between them. CDR3 loop: CASSSLAGDYGYTF. CDR3 nucleotides: TGTGCCAGCAGCTCGCTAGCGGGGGACTATGGCTACACCTTC.

The chain recombines TRBV29-1 with TRBJ1-1, with a weak D call TRBD1 (5 bases). Germline CDR1 is SQVTM and CDR2 is ANQGSEA. Between the trimmed V and J ends, which lost 5 bases and 4 bases, there was a span of 11 bases. This CDR3 is 12 amino acids long. CDR3 bases: TGCAGCGTTCTCGGGGGAGGCACTGAAGCTTTCTTT. Amino acid sequence: CSVLGGGTEAFF.

The chain employs TRBV7-6 and TRBJ2-7, with D possibly being TRBD2 (6 bases). Germline values: CDR1 SGHVS, CDR2 FNYEAQ. This CDR3 is 16 amino acids long. The germline V and J ends were trimmed by 0 bases and 0 bases, with 12 bases remaining between them. Here the CDR3 reads CASSLAGGESSYEQYF. CDR3 in DNA: TGTGCCAGCAGCTTAGCGGGCGGGGAAAGCTCCTACGAGCAGTACTTC.

The chain links TRBV5-6 to TRBJ1-3; no clear D gene. The V gene lost 8 bases and the J gene lost 2 bases, with 17 bases spanning the gap. From germline, CDR1 is SGHDT and CDR2 YYEEEE. This CDR3 has 15 residues. This CDR3 is CASRSGGAPGNTIYF. The CDR3 DNA is TGTGCCAGTAGAAGCGGAGGAGCGCCTGGAAACACCATATATTTT.

This clone turned up a few times. This chain's CDR3 is CASTPGRGFSGANVLTF. Here the CDR3 DNA reads TGTGCCAGCACCCCGGGCAGGGGGTTCTCTGGGGCCAACGTCCTGACTTTC. This chain connects TRBV11-2 to TRBJ2-6, with 7 positions matching TRBD1. V was clipped by 7 bases and J by 0 bases; unmatched bases: 9. The CDR3 covers 17 residues. Germline V gene sequence: CDR1 SGHAT, CDR2 FQNNGV.

The chain combines TRBV2 with TRBJ1-5, with D maybe TRBD1 (6 bases). V lost 6 bases and J lost 4, with 16 bases in between. Germline assignment: CDR1 SNHLY and CDR2 FYNNEI. This CDR3 spans 15 amino acids. The CDR3: CASSPSGGGNQPQHF. The CDR3 nucleotides are TGTGCCAGCAGCCCCAGTGGGGGCGGTAATCAGCCCCAGCATTTT.

V usage is TRBV12-2 and J usage is TRBJ2-1; the listed D gene, TRBD2, was not tested against the DNA. TRBV12-2 is described as a pseudogene. The CDR3 covers 15 residues. CDR3 DNA sequence: TGTGCAAGTCGCTTAGATAGCGGGAGAGGCTATGAGCAGTTCTTC. Translating it yields CASRLDSGRGYEQFF.

The chain combines TRBV6-5 with TRBJ1-2, with D perhaps TRBD1 (6 bases). Germline V gene lookup returns CDR1 MNHEY and CDR2 SVGAGI. V was trimmed by 6 bases and J by 11 bases, leaving 22 bases between them. This CDR3 region has 14 residues. The CDR3 coding sequence is TGTGCCAGCAGCCAACGCGGGGGCTCAAGCCAGTACACCTTC. This translates into CASSQRGGSSQYTF.

The sample holds one count of this clone. This chain uses TRBV2 with TRBJ1-5; D might be TRBD1 (6 bases). V lost 5 bases to trimming and J lost 4 bases, with 9 bases between them. CDR3 length equals 13 residues. Germline CDR1 is SNHLY and CDR2 is FYNNEI. The CDR3 loop reads CASSPGHNQPQHF. In DNA, the CDR3 is TGTGCCAGCAGTCCGGGACATAATCAGCCCCAGCATTTT. The variable domain in full, completed from reference TRBV2 and TRBJ1-5, reads EPEVTQTPSHQVTQMGQEVILRCVPISNHLYFYWYRQILGQKVEFLVSFYNNEISEKSEIFDDQFSVERPDGSNFTLKIRSTKLEDSAMYFCASSPGHNQPQHFGDGTRLSIL.

The V call is TRBV7-9, the J call TRBJ2-5; TRBD2 matches 12 bases. The germline V gene encodes CDR1 SEHNR and CDR2 FQNEAQ (reference sequence). The junction had 9 bases not matched to a gene; V was cut back by 5 bases and J by 5 bases. CDR3 length: 16 residues. Here the CDR3 reads CASSPTLAGGTETQYF. CDR3 in DNA: TGTGCCAGCAGCCCGACCCTAGCGGGGGGGACGGAGACCCAGTACTTC.

The chain joins TRBV27 to TRBJ2-7; possibly TRBD2 for D (5 bases). The CDR3 length is 17 residues. Trimming shortened V by 3 bases and J by 2 bases, and 20 bases separated the two germline ends. CDR1 is MNHEY and CDR2 is SMNVEV in the germline V gene (reference sequence). This chain's CDR3 is CASSFATPLQRTYEQYF. Written as DNA, the CDR3 is TGTGCCAGCAGTTTCGCAACCCCCTTACAGCGGACCTACGAGCAGTACTTC.

The chain uses TRBV28 and TRBJ1-1, with a weak D call TRBD1 (5 bases). The germline V gene has CDR1 MDHEN and CDR2 SYDVKM. Trimming shortened V by 6 bases and J by 5 bases, and 16 bases separated the two germline ends. The CDR3 sequence is 14 residues long. The CDR3 coding sequence is TGTGCCAGCAGCCGGACACCCCGGGGGACTGAAGCTTTCTTT. This gives the protein CASSRTPRGTEAFF.

The chain joins TRBV30 to TRBJ1-2; TRBD1 might be the D (5 bases). CDR1 is GTSNPN, CDR2 SVGIG, per germline (reference sequence). The CDR3 consists of 14 residues. V lost 0 bases and J lost 7, with 15 bases in between. The CDR3 protein is CAWSVWGRDAGYTF. CDR3 nucleotide sequence: TGTGCCTGGAGTGTATGGGGCAGGGATGCTGGCTACACCTTC.